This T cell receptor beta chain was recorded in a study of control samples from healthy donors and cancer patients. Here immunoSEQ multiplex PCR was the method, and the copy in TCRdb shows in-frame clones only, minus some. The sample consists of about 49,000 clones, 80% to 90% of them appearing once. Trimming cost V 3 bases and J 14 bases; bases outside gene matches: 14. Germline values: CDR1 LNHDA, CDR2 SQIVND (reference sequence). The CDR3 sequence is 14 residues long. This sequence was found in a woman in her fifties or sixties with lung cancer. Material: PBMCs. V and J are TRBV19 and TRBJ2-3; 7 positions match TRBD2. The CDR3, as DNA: TGTGCCAGTAGTATCGGCTCCCCCGGACTAGTAAGGTATTTT. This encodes CASSIGSPGLVRYF.